This passage covers 21 T cell receptor beta chains from one sample sequenced in a study of blood T cell repertoires in COVID-19. The repertoire was sequenced with immunoSEQ multiplex PCR; TCRdb's copy has only in-frame clones and lacks some. This table holds fewer than 130,000 clones, over 60% found once. Material for sequencing was peripheral blood. Receptors were obtained from a woman over 75 with acute or convalescent COVID-19.

This clone has only a few counts. This rearrangement joins TRBV11-2 to TRBJ2-1, with TRBD1 as a possible D gene (5 bases). Germline-derived CDR1 and CDR2 are SGHAT and FQNNGV. The CDR3 length is 14 residues. Trimming left V 1 base short and J 7 bases short, with 11 bases between. The CDR3 nucleotides are TGTGCCAGCAGCTTAGCCAGGGTGCGTAATGAGCAGTTCTTC. Its translation: CASSLARVRNEQFF.

V usage is TRBV30 and J usage is TRBJ2-3, with 14 bases identical to TRBD2. CDR3 length equals 16 residues. Germline-derived CDR1 and CDR2 are GTSNPN and SVGIG (reference sequence). V shed 5 bases and J 2 bases; nucleotides not matched to a gene: 6. The CDR3 DNA reads as TGTGCCTGGGACCCGGGACTAGCGGGAGACACAGATACGCAGTATTTT. Translated: CAWDPGLAGDTDTQYF. The entire variable domain, with the rest obtained from reference TRBV30 and TRBJ2-3, is as follows: SQTIHQWPATLVQPVGSPLSLECTVEGTSNPNLYWYRQAAGRGLQLLFYSVGIGQISSEVPQNLSASRPQDRQFILSSKKLLLSDSGFYLCAWDPGLAGDTDTQYFGPGTRLTVL.

This clone was seen a few times. The sample has other DNA sequences that encode this CDR3 too. The CDR3 DNA reads as TGTGCCAGCAGTTTAGGCAACTATGGCTACACCTTC. As protein: CASSLGNYGYTF. The J gene is TRBJ1-2, the V gene TRBV28; D gene unclear. The CDR3 has 12 amino acids. In germline, CDR1 is MDHEN, CDR2 SYDVKM. The V and J ends lost 2 bases and 2 bases respectively, with 3 bases between them.

This clone was recorded a few times. This chain uses TRBV7-2 with TRBJ2-7; D gene unclear. This CDR3 has 13 amino acids. The germline V gene has CDR1 SGHTA and CDR2 FQGNSA. Trimming removed 1 base from V and 3 bases from J, with 7 bases in between. In DNA, the CDR3 is TGTGCCAGCAGCTTAGTTACCGGCTACGAGCAGTACTTC. This translates into CASSLVTGYEQYF.

This clone was counted a single time. The J gene is TRBJ2-7, the V gene TRBV20-1; D not resolved. The germline gives CDR1 DFQATT, CDR2 SNEGSKA (reference sequence). The CDR3 spans 11 residues. Trimming cost V 5 bases and J 2 bases, with 7 bases left between them. CDR3 sequence reads: CSALKTYEQYF. CDR3 DNA sequence: TGCAGTGCTTTAAAAACCTACGAGCAGTACTTC.

The chain carries TRBV10-2 and TRBJ1-5; 9 nucleotides match TRBD1. This CDR3 comprises 16 residues. The trim removed 6 bases at V and 1 base at J, leaving 7 bases unmatched. Germline V gene lookup returns CDR1 WSHSY and CDR2 SAAADI. The CDR3 loop is CASSPGQGGSNQPQHF. The CDR3 coding sequence is TGCGCCAGCAGCCCGGGACAGGGTGGGAGCAATCAGCCCCAGCATTTT.

The chain carries TRBV10-3 and TRBJ1-6; D remains ambiguous. Germline CDR1 and CDR2: ENHRY and SYGVKD. The V gene lost 3 bases and the J gene lost 9 bases, with 6 bases spanning the gap. The length of the CDR3 is 12 residues. CDR3 sequence reads: CAISDLPSPLHF. CDR3 bases: TGTGCCATCAGTGATCTACCTTCACCCCTCCACTTT.

The chain recombines TRBV7-2 with TRBJ2-3; D is undetermined. CDR3 length: 12 residues. Germline V gives CDR1 SGHTA, CDR2 FQGNSA. The ends were cut back, 2 bases at V and 3 bases at J, with 3 bases in the middle. CDR3 bases: TGTGCCAGCAGCTTATCTACAGATACGCAGTATTTT. This encodes CASSLSTDTQYF.

This sequence joins TRBV10-2 and TRBJ1-2, with 8 bases identical to TRBD1. Germline trimming cut 7 bases from V and 4 bases from J; bases unmatched to any gene: 5. This CDR3 is built from 13 residues. Germline loops: CDR1 WSHSY, CDR2 SAAADI. CDR3 residues: CASNQGAGYGYTF. In DNA form, the CDR3 reads TGCGCCAGCAATCAGGGGGCAGGCTATGGCTACACCTTC.

The CDR3 DNA sequence: TGTGCCAGCAGTTACACCTCACGAGAGGGCACTGAAGCTTTCTTT. Its translation is CASSYTSREGTEAFF. This chain joins TRBV6-5 and TRBJ1-1; D ambiguous. The CDR3 runs 15 residues. V was shortened by 2 bases and J by 4 bases, with 14 bases between the two germline ends. CDR1 and CDR2 from the germline V gene are MNHEY and SVGAGI.

The chain uses TRBV7-6 and TRBJ2-3, with D perhaps matching TRBD2 (6 bases). Germline values: CDR1 SGHVS, CDR2 FNYEAQ. This CDR3 spans 16 amino acids. V was pared by 0 bases and J by 2 bases, with 12 bases between. The CDR3: CASSLAGRGNTDTQYF. The CDR3 DNA reads TGTGCCAGCAGCTTAGCGGGACGGGGGAACACAGATACGCAGTATTTT.

This clone turned up a few times. This chain links TRBV10-3 with TRBJ1-2, with D perhaps TRBD1 (6 bases). Germline loops: CDR1 ENHRY, CDR2 SYGVKD. This CDR3 has 15 residues. Trimming removed 2 bases from V and 2 bases from J, with 12 bases in between. Here the CDR3 reads CAISETGLKNYGYTF. Written as DNA, the CDR3 is TGTGCCATCAGTGAGACAGGGCTCAAGAACTATGGCTACACCTTC.

CDR3 protein: CASAPAEGTDTQYF. DNA for the CDR3: TGTGCCAGCGCCCCAGCGGAGGGCACAGATACGCAGTATTTT. This rearrangement joins TRBV6-5 to TRBJ2-3; perhaps TRBD2 as D (5 bases). CDR1 is MNHEY and CDR2 is SVGAGI in the germline V gene. The CDR3 sequence is 14 residues long. The V end lost 8 bases, the J end lost 1 base, and 13 bases lay between the germline ends.

CDR3 amino acids: CASSDRGTYGYTF. For the CDR3, the DNA is TGTGCCAGTTCCGACAGGGGGACCTATGGCTACACCTTC. The chain has TRBV19 and TRBJ1-2; 9 nucleotides line up with TRBD1. The trim removed 8 bases at V and 4 bases at J, leaving 5 bases unmatched. CDR1 is LNHDA and CDR2 is SQIVND in the germline V gene (reference sequence). The CDR3 runs to 13 residues.

The chain employs TRBV11-2 and TRBJ1-5; D gene ambiguous. V lost 0 bases and J lost 3, with 6 bases in between. The CDR3 runs 14 residues. The V gene's germline CDR1 is SGHAT and CDR2 FQNNGV. For the CDR3, the DNA is TGTGCCAGCAGCTTAGATATAATCAATCAGCCCCAGCATTTT. Its translation is CASSLDIINQPQHF.

The V and J genes are TRBV7-6 and TRBJ2-1; 11 bases are shared with TRBD2. The germline V gene encodes CDR1 SGHVS and CDR2 FNYEAQ. CDR3 length: 18 residues. Losses at the gene ends were 5 bases for V and 6 bases for J; bases not matched to a gene: 15. The CDR3 loop reads CASSDRLGTSGNSNEQFF. CDR3 DNA sequence: TGTGCCAGCAGCGACCGCCTCGGGACTAGCGGAAACAGCAATGAGCAGTTCTTC. Full variable domain (remainder filled in from reference TRBV7-6 and TRBJ2-1): GAGVSQSPRYKVTKRGQDVALRCDPISGHVSLYWYRQALGQGPEFLTYFNYEAQQDKSGLPNDRFSAERPEGSISTLTIQRTEQRDSAMYRCASSDRLGTSGNSNEQFFGPGTRLTVL.

This chain connects TRBV5-4 to TRBJ2-3; 12 bases are a match to TRBD1. Germline CDR1 SGHNT, CDR2 YYREEE (reference sequence). The V and J ends lost 0 bases and 6 bases, in that order; junction bases with no gene match: 5. The CDR3 totals 16 residues. The CDR3 DNA is TGTGCCAGCAGCTTGGACGGGACAGGGGGCTTGGATACGCAGTATTTT. Translated, it gives CASSLDGTGGLDTQYF.

This clone turned up a few times. The chain carries TRBV5-6 and TRBJ2-7; TRBD1 is a possible D gene (5 bases). Per germline, CDR1 SGHDT and CDR2 YYEEEE. V was clipped by 1 base and J by 1 base, with 15 bases between them. CDR3 length: 16 amino acids. In nucleotides, the CDR3 is TGTGCCAGCAGCTTGAACCCCAGGGTGGCATCCTACGAGCAGTACTTC. It is translated as CASSLNPRVASYEQYF.

The J gene is TRBJ1-2, the V gene TRBV19, with D possibly TRBD1 on 6 matching bases. Looked up from germline, CDR1 is LNHDA and CDR2 is SQIVND (reference sequence). Deletions cut 5 bases from V and 10 bases from J, with 14 bases between. CDR3 length equals 12 residues. CDR3 region: CASSPRTVTYTF. Written as DNA, the CDR3 is TGTGCCAGTAGTCCACGGACAGTGACCTACACCTTC. Based on the CDR3 plus reference TRBV19 and TRBJ1-2, the full variable domain is DGGITQSPKYLFRKEGQNVTLSCEQNLNHDAMYWYRQDPGQGLRLIYYSQIVNDFQKGDIAEGYSVSREKKESFPLTVTSAQKNPTAFYLCASSPRTVTYTFGSGTRLTVV.

The V call is TRBV10-3, the J call TRBJ1-2; 7 bases fit TRBD1. The CDR3 spans 14 residues. CDR1 and CDR2 from the germline V gene are ENHRY and SYGVKD. Unmatched junction bases numbered 12, after V lost 10 bases and J lost 4 bases. CDR3 loop: CATTSGQTSYGYTF. CDR3 in DNA: TGTGCCACAACCTCGGGACAGACATCCTATGGCTACACCTTC.

The chain links TRBV7-2 to TRBJ2-7; 7 bases agree with TRBD2. The CDR3 extends over 15 amino acids. Per the germline V gene, CDR1 is SGHTA and CDR2 is FQGNSA. Trimming removed 0 bases from V and 0 bases from J; junction bases left unmatched: 2. The DNA of the CDR3 is TGTGCCAGCAGCTTAGCCGGCGGGAGCTCCTACGAGCAGTACTTC. This codes for CASSLAGGSSYEQYF.